One and the same sample provided the 10 T cell receptor beta chains below, sequenced in a study of PD-1 blockade in mismatch repair-deficient tumors. Sequenced by immunoSEQ multiplex PCR; TCRdb stores in-frame clones only, minus some. The sample comprises about 120,000 clones, more than 85% of which are singletons, and roughly 13% rests with the top ten. The specimen comprised peripheral blood, sampled 44 weeks after starting pembrolizumab. These receptors were collected from an adult with mismatch repair-deficient cancer.

The J gene is TRBJ2-1, the V gene TRBV20-1, with D tentatively TRBD2 (6 bases). Germline V gene sequence: CDR1 DFQATT, CDR2 SNEGSKA (reference sequence). This CDR3 contains 11 residues. Deletions cut 6 bases from V and 7 bases from J, with 10 bases between. The CDR3 DNA reads as TGCAGTGCGGAGGGCCGTAATGAGCAGTTCTTC. This codes for CSAEGRNEQFF.

This clone was seen a handful of times. The chain is built from TRBV30 and TRBJ2-7; D remains ambiguous. Per the germline V gene, CDR1 is GTSNPN and CDR2 is SVGIG (reference sequence). V lost 3 bases and J 1 base, leaving 7 bases between the germline ends. The CDR3 totals 12 residues. CDR3: CAWSEISYEQYF. DNA of the CDR3: TGTGCCTGGAGCGAGATTTCCTACGAGCAGTACTTC.

V usage is TRBV7-9 and J usage is TRBJ2-7, with 7 bases identical to TRBD1. The V gene's germline CDR1 is SEHNR and CDR2 FQNEAQ (reference sequence). The CDR3 has 14 residues. Trimming took 4 bases from V and 4 from J; bases not matched to a gene: 7. The CDR3 spells CASSYRDRQYEQYF. The CDR3 DNA reads TGTGCCAGCAGCTACCGGGACAGACAATACGAGCAGTACTTC.

This clone was found once. This sequence joins TRBV5-1 and TRBJ1-4; 7 bases map to TRBD1. CDR1 is SGHRS, CDR2 YFSETQ, per germline. The CDR3 is 20 amino acids. V dropped 4 bases and J dropped 0; count of bases not matched to a gene: 18. This chain's CDR3 is CASSVNSGTEKLATNEKLFF. Here the CDR3 DNA reads TGCGCCAGCAGCGTTAACTCCGGGACAGAGAAGCTTGCAACTAATGAAAAACTGTTTTTT.

This clone came up once. The chain has TRBV6-5 and TRBJ2-1; D may be TRBD1 (6 bases). Germline V CDR1 and CDR2: MNHEY, SVGAGI. This CDR3 is built from 16 residues. The V and J ends lost 1 base and 6 bases respectively, with 16 bases between them. CDR3 in DNA: TGTGCCAGCAGTTACTTTCCGGGACAAAAGGCCAATGAGCAGTTCTTC. As protein: CASSYFPGQKANEQFF.

The chain joins TRBV4-1 to TRBJ2-7; 7 bases agree with TRBD2. Trimming removed 0 bases from V and 4 bases from J; junction bases left unmatched: 6. The CDR3 loop spans 15 amino acids. Looked up from germline, CDR1 is MGHRA and CDR2 is YSYEKL. CDR3 nucleotide sequence: TGCGCCAGCAGCCAAGATGGTCTAGCGGCATACGAGCAGTACTTC. This sequence encodes CASSQDGLAAYEQYF.

In this sample, this clone turned up once. The chain carries TRBV27 and TRBJ1-2; TRBD1 is a possible D gene (6 bases). CDR1 and CDR2 (germline): MNHEY, SMNVEV (reference sequence). The CDR3 runs 16 residues. V was shortened by 0 bases and J by 6 bases, with 17 bases between the two germline ends. The CDR3 coding sequence is TGTGCCAGCAGTTTATCTCACGGGGCAGGGGCGAATGGCTACACCTTC. Residues: CASSLSHGAGANGYTF.

The rearrangement uses TRBV29-1 and TRBJ2-3, with D possibly being TRBD1 or TRBD2 (5 bases each). The germline V gene encodes CDR1 SQVTM and CDR2 ANQGSEA. This CDR3 region has 15 residues. Trimming took 4 bases from V and 2 from J, leaving 16 bases between them. The CDR3 nucleotides read TGCAGCGTTGGAGGGACGGTTCCTGCCACAGATACGCAGTATTTT. It is translated as CSVGGTVPATDTQYF.

V and J are TRBV27 and TRBJ2-3; D assignment may be TRBD1 or TRBD2 (5 bases each). Germline assignment: CDR1 MNHEY and CDR2 SMNVEV (reference sequence). Deletions cut 0 bases from V and 5 bases from J, with 6 bases between. This CDR3 is 13 amino acids long. The CDR3 is CASSLSRGDTQYF. The CDR3 DNA reads as TGTGCCAGCAGTTTATCGAGGGGAGATACGCAGTATTTT.

J is TRBJ2-7 and V is TRBV6-5; 8 bases match TRBD2. The CDR3 length is 15 residues. Germline V gene lookup returns CDR1 MNHEY and CDR2 SVGAGI. The trim removed 0 bases at V and 2 bases at J, leaving 3 bases unmatched. CDR3 region: CASSYSPGGAYEQYF. CDR3 nucleotide sequence: TGTGCCAGCAGTTACTCGCCGGGGGGGGCCTACGAGCAGTACTTC.